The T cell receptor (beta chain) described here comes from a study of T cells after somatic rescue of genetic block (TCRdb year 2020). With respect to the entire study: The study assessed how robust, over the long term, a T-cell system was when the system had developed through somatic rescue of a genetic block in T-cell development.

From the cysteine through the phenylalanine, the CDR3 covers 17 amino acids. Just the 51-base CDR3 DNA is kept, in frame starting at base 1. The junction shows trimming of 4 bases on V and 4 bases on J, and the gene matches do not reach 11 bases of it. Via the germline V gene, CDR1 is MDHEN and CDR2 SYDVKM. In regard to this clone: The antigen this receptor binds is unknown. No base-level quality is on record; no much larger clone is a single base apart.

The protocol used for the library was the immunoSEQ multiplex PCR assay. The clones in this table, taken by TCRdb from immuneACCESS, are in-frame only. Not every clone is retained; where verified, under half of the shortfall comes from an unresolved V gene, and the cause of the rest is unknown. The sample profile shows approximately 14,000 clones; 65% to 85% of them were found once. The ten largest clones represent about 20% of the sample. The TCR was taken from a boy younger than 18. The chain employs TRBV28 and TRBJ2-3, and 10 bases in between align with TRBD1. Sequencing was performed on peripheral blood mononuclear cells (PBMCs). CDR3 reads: CASSSFLRDRGSDTQYF. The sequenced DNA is TGTGCCAGCAGTTCTTTCTTGAGGGACAGGGGTTCAGATACGCAGTATTTT. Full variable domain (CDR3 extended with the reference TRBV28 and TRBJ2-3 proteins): DVKVTQSSRYLVKRTGEKVFLECVQDMDHENMFWYRQDPGLGLRLIYFSYDVKMKEKGDIPEGYSVSREKKERFSLILESASTNQTSMYLCASSSFLRDRGSDTQYFGPGTRLTVL.